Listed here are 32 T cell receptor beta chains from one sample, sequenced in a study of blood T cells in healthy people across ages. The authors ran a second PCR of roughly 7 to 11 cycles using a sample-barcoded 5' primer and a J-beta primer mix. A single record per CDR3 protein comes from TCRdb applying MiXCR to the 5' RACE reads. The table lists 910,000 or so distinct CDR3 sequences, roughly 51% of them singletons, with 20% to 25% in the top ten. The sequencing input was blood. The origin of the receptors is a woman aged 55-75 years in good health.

The chain's CDR3 is CASTWTGDETQYF. CDR3 DNA: TGTGCCAGCACGTGGACAGGGGACGAGACCCAGTACTTC. The V and J genes are TRBV28 and TRBJ2-5; 9 nucleotides align to TRBD1. This CDR3 region has 13 residues. CDR1 is MDHEN and CDR2 is SYDVKM in the germline V gene. V shed 7 bases, J shed 5 bases, and the junction held 5 bases outside the gene matches.

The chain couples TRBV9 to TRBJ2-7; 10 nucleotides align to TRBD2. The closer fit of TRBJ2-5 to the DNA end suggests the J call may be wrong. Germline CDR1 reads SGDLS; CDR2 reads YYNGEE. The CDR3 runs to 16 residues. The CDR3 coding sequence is TGTGCCAGCAGTGTTTTCGGGACTAGCGTGGGAGAGACCCAGTACTTC. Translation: CASSVFGTSVGETQYF.

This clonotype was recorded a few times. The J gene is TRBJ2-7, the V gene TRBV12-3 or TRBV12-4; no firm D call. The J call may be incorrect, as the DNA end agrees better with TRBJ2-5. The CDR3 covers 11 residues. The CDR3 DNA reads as TGTGCCAGCAGTTCGGAGCGGACCCAGTACTTC. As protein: CASSSERTQYF.

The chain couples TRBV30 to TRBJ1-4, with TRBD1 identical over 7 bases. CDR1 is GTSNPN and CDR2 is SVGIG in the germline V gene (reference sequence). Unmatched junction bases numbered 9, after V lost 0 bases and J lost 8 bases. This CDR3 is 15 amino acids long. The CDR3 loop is CAWSVSDRVGEKLFF. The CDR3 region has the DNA TGTGCCTGGAGTGTTTCTGACAGGGTAGGGGAAAAACTGTTTTTT.

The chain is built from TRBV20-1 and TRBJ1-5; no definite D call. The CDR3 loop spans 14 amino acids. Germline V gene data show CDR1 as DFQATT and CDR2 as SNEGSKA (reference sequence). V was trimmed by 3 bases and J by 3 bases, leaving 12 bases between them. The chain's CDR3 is CSASIGLTNQPQHF. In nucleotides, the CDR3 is TGCAGTGCTAGTATCGGTCTTACCAATCAGCCCCAGCATTTT.

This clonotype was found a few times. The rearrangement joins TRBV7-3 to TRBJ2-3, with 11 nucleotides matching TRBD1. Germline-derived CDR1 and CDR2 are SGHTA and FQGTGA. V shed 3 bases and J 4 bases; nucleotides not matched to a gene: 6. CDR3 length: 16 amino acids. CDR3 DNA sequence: TGTGCCAGCAGCTTGATCGGACAGGGGGCCGCAGATACGCAGTATTTT. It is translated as CASSLIGQGAADTQYF.

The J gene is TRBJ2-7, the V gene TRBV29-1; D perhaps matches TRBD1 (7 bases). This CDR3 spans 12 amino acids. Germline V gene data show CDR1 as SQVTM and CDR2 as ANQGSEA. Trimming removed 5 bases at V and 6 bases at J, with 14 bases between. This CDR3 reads CSVSGGGGEQYF. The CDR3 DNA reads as TGCAGCGTTTCAGGAGGGGGCGGCGAGCAGTACTTC.

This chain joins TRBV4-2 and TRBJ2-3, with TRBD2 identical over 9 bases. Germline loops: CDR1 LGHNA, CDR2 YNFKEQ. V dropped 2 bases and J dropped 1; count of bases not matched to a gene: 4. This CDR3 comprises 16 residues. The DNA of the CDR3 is TGTGCCAGCAGCCAACCACGGACTAGCGGCACAGATACGCAGTATTTT. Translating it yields CASSQPRTSGTDTQYF.

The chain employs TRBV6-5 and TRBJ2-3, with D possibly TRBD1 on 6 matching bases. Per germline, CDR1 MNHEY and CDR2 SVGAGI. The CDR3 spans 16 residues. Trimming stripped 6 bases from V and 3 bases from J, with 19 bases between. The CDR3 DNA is TGTGCCAGCAGCTACATCACAGGGTTTAGGACAGATACGCAGTATTTT. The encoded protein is CASSYITGFRTDTQYF.

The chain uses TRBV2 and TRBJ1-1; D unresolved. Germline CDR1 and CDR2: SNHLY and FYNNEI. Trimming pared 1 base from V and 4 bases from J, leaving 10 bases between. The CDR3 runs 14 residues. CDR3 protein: CASSEVGLSTEAFF. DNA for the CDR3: TGTGCCAGCAGTGAAGTGGGTCTTTCCACTGAAGCTTTCTTT.

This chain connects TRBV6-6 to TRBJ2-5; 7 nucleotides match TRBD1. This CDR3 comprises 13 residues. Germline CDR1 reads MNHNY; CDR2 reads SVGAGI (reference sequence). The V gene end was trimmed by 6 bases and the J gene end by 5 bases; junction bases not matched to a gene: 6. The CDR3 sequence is CASRNRGEETQYF. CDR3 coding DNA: TGTGCCAGCAGGAACAGGGGTGAGGAGACCCAGTACTTC.

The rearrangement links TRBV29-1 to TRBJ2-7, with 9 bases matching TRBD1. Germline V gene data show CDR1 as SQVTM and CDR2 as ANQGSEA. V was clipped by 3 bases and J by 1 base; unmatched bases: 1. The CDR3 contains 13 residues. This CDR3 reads CSVDGTGSYEQYF. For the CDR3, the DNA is TGCAGCGTTGACGGGACAGGGTCCTACGAGCAGTACTTC.

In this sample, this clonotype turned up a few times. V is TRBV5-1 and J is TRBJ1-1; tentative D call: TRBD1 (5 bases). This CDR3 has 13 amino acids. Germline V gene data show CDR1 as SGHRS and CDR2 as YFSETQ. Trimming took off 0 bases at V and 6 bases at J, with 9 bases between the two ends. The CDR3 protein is CASSLDRIAEAFF. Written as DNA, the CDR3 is TGCGCCAGCAGCTTGGACAGGATCGCTGAAGCTTTCTTT. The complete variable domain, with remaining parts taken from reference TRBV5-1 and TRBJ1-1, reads KAGVTQTPRYLIKTRGQQVTLSCSPISGHRSVSWYQQTPGQGLQFLFEYFSETQRNKGNFPGRFSGRQFSNSRSEMNVSTLELGDSALYLCASSLDRIAEAFFGQGTRLTVV.

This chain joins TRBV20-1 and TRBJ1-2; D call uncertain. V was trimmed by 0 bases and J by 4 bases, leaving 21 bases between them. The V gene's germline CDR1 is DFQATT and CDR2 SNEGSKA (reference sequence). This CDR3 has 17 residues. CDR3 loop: CSARDRRTSSLFYGYTF. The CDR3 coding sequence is TGCAGTGCTAGAGATCGGCGGACGTCTTCCCTCTTCTATGGCTACACCTTC.

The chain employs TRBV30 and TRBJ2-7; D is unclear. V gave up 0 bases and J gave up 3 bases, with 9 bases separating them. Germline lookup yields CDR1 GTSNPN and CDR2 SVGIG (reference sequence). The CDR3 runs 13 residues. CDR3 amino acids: CAWSVGSFYEQYF. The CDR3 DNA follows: TGTGCCTGGAGTGTAGGCAGCTTCTACGAGCAGTACTTC.

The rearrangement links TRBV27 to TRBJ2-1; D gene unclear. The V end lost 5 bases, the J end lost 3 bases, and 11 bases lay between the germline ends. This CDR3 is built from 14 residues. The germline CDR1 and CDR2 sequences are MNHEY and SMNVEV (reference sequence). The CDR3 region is CASSPSAHYNEQFF. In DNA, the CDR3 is TGTGCCAGCAGTCCCAGCGCGCACTACAATGAGCAGTTCTTC.

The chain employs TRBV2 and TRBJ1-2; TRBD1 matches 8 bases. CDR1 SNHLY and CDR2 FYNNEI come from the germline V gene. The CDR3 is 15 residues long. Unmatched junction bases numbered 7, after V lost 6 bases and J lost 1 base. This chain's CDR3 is CASSKDRGLNYGYTF. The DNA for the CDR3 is TGTGCCAGCAGCAAAGACAGGGGTCTTAACTATGGCTACACCTTC.

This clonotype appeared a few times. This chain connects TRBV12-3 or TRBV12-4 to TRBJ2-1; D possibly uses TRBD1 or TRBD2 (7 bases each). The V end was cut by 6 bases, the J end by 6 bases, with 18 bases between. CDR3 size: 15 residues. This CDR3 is CASSPQGGAINEQFF. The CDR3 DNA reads TGTGCCAGCAGCCCCCAGGGGGGGGCTATCAATGAGCAGTTCTTC.

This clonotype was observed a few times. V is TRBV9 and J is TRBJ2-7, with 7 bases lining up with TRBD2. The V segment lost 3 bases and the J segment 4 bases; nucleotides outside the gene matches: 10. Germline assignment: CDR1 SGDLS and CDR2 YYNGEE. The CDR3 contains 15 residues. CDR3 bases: TGTGCCAGCAGCGGCGGGTTGGGAGGGTTTTACGAGCAGTACTTC. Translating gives CASSGGLGGFYEQYF.

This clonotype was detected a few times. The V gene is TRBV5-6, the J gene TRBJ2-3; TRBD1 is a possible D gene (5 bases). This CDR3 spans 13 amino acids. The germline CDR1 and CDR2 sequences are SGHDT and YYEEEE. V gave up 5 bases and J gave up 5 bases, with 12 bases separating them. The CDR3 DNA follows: TGTGCCAGCAGTTCCGTCCAGGGAGATACGCAGTATTTT. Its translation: CASSSVQGDTQYF.

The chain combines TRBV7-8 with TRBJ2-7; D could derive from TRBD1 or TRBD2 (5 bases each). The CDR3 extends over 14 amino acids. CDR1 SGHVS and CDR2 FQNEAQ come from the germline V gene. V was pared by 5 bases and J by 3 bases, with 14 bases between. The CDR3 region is CASSKARDVYEQYF. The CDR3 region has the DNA TGTGCCAGCAGCAAAGCGAGGGACGTCTACGAGCAGTACTTC.

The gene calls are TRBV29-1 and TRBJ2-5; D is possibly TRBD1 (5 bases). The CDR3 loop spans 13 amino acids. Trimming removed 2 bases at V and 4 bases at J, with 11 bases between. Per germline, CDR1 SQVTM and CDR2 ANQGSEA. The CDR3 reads CSVETGQGETQYF. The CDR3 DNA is TGCAGCGTTGAAACAGGCCAGGGAGAGACCCAGTACTTC. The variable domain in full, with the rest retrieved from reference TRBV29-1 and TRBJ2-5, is SAVISQKPSRDICQRGTSLTIQCQVDSQVTMMFWYRQQPGQSLTLIATANQGSEATYESGFVIDKFPISRPNLTFSTLTVSNMSPEDSSIYLCSVETGQGETQYFGPGTRLLVL.

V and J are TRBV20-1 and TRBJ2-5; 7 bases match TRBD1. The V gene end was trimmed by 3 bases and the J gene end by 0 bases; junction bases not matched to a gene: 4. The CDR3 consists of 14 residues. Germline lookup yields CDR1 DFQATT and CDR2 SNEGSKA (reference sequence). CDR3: CSASRDSNQETQYF. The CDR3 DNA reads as TGCAGTGCTAGCCGGGACAGCAACCAAGAGACCCAGTACTTC.

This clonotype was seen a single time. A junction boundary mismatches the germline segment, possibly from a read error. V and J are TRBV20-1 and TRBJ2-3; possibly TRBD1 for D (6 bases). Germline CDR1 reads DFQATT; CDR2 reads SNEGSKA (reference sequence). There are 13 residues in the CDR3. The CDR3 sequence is CSARRGSIDTQYF. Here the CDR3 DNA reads TGCAGTGCTAGGAGGGGGAGCATAGATACGCAGTATTTT.

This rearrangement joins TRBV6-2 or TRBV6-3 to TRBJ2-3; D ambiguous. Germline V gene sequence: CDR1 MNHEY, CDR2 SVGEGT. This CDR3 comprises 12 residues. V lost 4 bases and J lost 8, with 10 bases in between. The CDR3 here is CASSFGPGTQYF. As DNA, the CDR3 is TGTGCCAGCAGTTTCGGTCCAGGTACGCAGTATTTT.

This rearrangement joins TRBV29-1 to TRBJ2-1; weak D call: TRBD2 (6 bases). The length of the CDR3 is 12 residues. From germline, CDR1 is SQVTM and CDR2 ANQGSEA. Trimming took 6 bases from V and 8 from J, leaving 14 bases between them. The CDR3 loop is CSVPTSSYEQFF. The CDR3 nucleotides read TGCAGCGTACCAACTAGCTCCTATGAGCAGTTCTTC.

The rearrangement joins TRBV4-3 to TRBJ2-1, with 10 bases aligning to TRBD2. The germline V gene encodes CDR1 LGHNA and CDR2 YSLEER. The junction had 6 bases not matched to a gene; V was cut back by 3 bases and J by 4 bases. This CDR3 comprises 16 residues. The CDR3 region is CASSQATSGKYNEQFF. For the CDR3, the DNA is TGCGCCAGCAGCCAGGCTACTAGCGGGAAGTACAATGAGCAGTTCTTC.

CDR3 protein: CASSLGSGPSNEQFF. The CDR3 region has the DNA TGTGCCAGCAGCTTAGGATCGGGTCCTAGCAATGAGCAGTTCTTC. The chain employs TRBV7-9 and TRBJ2-1; the D is unclear. The CDR3 extends over 15 amino acids. V lost 1 base and J 6 bases, leaving 13 bases between the germline ends. Looked up from germline, CDR1 is SEHNR and CDR2 is FQNEAQ (reference sequence).

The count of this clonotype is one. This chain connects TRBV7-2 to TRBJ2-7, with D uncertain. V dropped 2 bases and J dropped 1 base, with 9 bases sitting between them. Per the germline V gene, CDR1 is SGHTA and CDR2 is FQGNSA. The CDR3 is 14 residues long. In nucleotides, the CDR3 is TGTGCCAGCAGCTTACAACTCCCTTCCTACGAGCAGTACTTC. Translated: CASSLQLPSYEQYF.

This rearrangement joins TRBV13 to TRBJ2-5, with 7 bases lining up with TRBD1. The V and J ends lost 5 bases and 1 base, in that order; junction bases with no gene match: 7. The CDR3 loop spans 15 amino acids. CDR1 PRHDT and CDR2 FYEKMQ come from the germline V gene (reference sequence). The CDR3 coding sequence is TGTGCCAGCAGCCCCTCCGGGACAGCCCAAGAGACCCAGTACTTC. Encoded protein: CASSPSGTAQETQYF.

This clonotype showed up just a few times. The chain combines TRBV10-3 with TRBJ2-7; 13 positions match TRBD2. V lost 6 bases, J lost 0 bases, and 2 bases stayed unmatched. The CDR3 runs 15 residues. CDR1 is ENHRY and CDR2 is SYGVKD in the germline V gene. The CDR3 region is CAISRTSGGSYEQYF. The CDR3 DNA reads TGTGCCATCAGCCGGACTAGCGGGGGCTCCTACGAGCAGTACTTC.

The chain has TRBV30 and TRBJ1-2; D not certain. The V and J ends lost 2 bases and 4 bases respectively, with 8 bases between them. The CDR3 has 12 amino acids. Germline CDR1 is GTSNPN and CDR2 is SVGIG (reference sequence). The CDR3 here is CAWSLGGYGYTF. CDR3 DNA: TGTGCCTGGAGTCTGGGAGGCTATGGCTACACCTTC.